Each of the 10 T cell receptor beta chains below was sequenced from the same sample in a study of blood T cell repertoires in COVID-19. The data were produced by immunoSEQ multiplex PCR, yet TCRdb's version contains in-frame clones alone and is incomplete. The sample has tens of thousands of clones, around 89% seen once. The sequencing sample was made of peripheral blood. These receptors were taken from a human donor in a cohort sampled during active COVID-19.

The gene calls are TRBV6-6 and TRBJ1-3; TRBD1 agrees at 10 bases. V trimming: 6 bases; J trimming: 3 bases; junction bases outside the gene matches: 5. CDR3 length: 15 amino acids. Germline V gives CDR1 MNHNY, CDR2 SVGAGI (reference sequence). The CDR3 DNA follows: TGTGCCAGCAGGGGTGGGACAGGGGTTGGAAACACCATATATTTT. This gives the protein CASRGGTGVGNTIYF.

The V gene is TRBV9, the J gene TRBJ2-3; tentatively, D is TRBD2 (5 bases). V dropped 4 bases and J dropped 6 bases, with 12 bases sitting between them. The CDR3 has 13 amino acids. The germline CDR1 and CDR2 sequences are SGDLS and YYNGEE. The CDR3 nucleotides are TGTGCCAGCAGCCCCCGGGGTGGTGATACGCAGTATTTT. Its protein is CASSPRGGDTQYF.

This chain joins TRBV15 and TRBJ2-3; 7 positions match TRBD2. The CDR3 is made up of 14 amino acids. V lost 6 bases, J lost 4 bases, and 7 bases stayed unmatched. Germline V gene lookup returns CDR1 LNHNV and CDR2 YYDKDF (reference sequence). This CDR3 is CATSFGRTSDTQYF. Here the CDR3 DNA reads TGTGCCACCAGTTTCGGGAGGACCTCAGATACGCAGTATTTT.

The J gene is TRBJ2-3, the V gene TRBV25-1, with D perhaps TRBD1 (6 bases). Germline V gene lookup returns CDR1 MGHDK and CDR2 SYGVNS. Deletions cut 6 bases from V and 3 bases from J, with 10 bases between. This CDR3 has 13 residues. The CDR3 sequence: CASSEGVTDTQYF. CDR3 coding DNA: TGTGCCAGCAGCGAGGGGGTGACAGATACGCAGTATTTT.

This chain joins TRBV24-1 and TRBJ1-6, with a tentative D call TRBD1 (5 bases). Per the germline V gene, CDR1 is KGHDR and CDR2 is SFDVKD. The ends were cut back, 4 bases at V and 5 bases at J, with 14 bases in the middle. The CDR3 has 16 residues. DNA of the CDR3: TGTGCCACCAGTGAAAGGACAATCCCCAATAATTCACCCCTCCACTTT. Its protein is CATSERTIPNNSPLHF.

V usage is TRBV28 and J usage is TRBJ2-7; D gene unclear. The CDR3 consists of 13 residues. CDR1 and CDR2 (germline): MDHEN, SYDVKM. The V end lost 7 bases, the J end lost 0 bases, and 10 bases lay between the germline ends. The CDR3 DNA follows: TGTGCCAGCAAATCTGCGCTCTCCTACGAGCAGTACTTC. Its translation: CASKSALSYEQYF.

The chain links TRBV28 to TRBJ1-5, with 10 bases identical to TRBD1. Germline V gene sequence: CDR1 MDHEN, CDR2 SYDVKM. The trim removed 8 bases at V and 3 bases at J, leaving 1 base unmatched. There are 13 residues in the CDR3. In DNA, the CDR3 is TGTGCCAGCCGACAGGGGGCCAATCAGCCCCAGCATTTT. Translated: CASRQGANQPQHF.

CDR3 protein: CASSIYHTGVGNQPQHF. The CDR3 DNA sequence: TGTGCCAGTAGTATTTACCATACAGGGGTCGGAAATCAGCCCCAGCATTTT. The chain is built from TRBV19 and TRBJ1-5; 7 bases fit TRBD1. V shed 3 bases and J 4 bases; nucleotides not matched to a gene: 12. CDR1 is LNHDA and CDR2 is SQIVND in the germline V gene (reference sequence). The CDR3 is made up of 17 amino acids. Complete variable domain (other parts from reference TRBV19 and TRBJ1-5): DGGITQSPKYLFRKEGQNVTLSCEQNLNHDAMYWYRQDPGQGLRLIYYSQIVNDFQKGDIAEGYSVSREKKESFPLTVTSAQKNPTAFYLCASSIYHTGVGNQPQHFGDGTRLSIL.

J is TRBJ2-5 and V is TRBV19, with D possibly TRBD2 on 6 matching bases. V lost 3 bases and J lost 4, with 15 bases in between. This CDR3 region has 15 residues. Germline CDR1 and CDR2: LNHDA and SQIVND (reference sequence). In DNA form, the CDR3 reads TGTGCCAGTAGTATTTCCAGGAGGGGTGGAGAGACCCAGTACTTC. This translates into CASSISRRGGETQYF.

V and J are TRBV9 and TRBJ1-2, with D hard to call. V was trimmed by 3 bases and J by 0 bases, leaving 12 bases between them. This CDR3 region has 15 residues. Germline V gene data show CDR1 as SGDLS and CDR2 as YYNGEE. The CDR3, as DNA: TGTGCCAGCAGCGAGAGGGATAGATCTAACTATGGCTACACCTTC. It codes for CASSERDRSNYGYTF.